This TCR beta chain was captured in a study of early T cells in non-severe SARS-CoV-2 infection. Background on the study: Sequenced material consisted of bulk RNA (from unsorted whole blood), and chains were unpaired.

TCRdb re-derived calls from the 5' RACE reads in MiXCR, one entry per CDR3 protein. This sample yields approximately 110,000 distinct CDR3 sequences, of which 15% are seen a single time; 20% to 25% belongs to the top ten. Trimming shortened V by 3 bases and J by 2 bases, and 12 bases separated the two germline ends. The CDR3 spans 15 residues. Germline V CDR1 and CDR2: SGHVS, FQNEAQ. The sequence derives from an adult who was a healthcare worker with PCR-confirmed SARS-CoV-2 infection or an uninfected control (not recorded which). The J gene is TRBJ2-3, the V gene TRBV7-8; D might be TRBD1 (6 bases). The sequencing input was whole blood. In DNA form, the CDR3 reads TGTGCCAGCAGCTTGACAGGATACGACACAGATACGCAGTATTTT. Translating it yields CASSLTGYDTDTQYF.